This TCR beta chain was sequenced during a study of identical twins. This clonotype has just a few counts. TCRdb independently ran MiXCR on the 5' RACE reads; one entry per CDR3 protein. There are a few hundred thousand distinct CDR3 sequences in the sample; roughly 9.9% occur only once, and 3% lies in the top ten. CDR3 length: 15 amino acids. Germline lookup yields CDR1 SEHNR and CDR2 FQNEAQ (reference sequence). V shed 3 bases and J shed 1 base, with 12 bases lying between them. Every one of the donors was a healthy Caucasian. These same data were also listed under a study on yellow fever vaccine responses in identical twins. That study reports: Vaccine T cell responses of twins reportedly seemed partly convergent and partly personalized.

Sequenced: PBMCs. V usage is TRBV7-9 and J usage is TRBJ2-5; possible D gene TRBD1, 5 bases. This receptor was obtained from a woman younger than 30 in good health. The CDR3 reads CASSFGLQAQETQYF. Written as DNA, the CDR3 is TGTGCCAGCAGCTTCGGATTACAGGCCCAAGAGACCCAGTACTTC. The full variable domain, with the rest looked up from reference TRBV7-9 and TRBJ2-5, is DTGVSQNPRHKITKRGQNVTFRCDPISEHNRLYWYRQTLGQGPEFLTYFQNEAQLEKSRLLSDRFSAERPKGSFSTLEIQRTEQGDSAMYLCASSFGLQAQETQYFGPGTRLLVL.